The 19 T cell receptor beta chains reported below all come from one sample, sequenced in a study of blood T cell repertoires in COVID-19. The repertoire was sequenced with immunoSEQ multiplex PCR; TCRdb's copy has only in-frame clones and lacks some. The sample comprises about 160,000 clones, roughly 83% of which are singletons, and approximately 2.9% rests with the top ten. Source material: peripheral blood. The receptors were sampled from a woman aged 60 to 75 with acute or convalescent COVID-19.

This clone has just one count. The chain links TRBV7-2 to TRBJ2-1; 8 bases line up with TRBD2. Germline CDR1 reads SGHTA; CDR2 reads FQGNSA. The CDR3 is 16 amino acids. V shed 5 bases and J 9 bases; nucleotides not matched to a gene: 15. The CDR3 reads CASSPDPRGGRSEQFF. The DNA for the CDR3 is TGTGCCAGCAGCCCAGACCCTCGGGGGGGCCGTTCTGAGCAGTTCTTC.

CDR3 DNA sequence: TGTGCCAGCAGCTTAGCGCTTGGGACAGGGCTACCCTCTGGAAACACCATATATTTT. It yields the protein CASSLALGTGLPSGNTIYF. V gene TRBV7-9 combines with J gene TRBJ1-3; 9 positions agree with TRBD1. V shed 0 bases and J 0 bases; nucleotides not matched to a gene: 9. Per the germline V gene, CDR1 is SEHNR and CDR2 is FQNEAQ (reference sequence). There are 19 residues in the CDR3.

V usage is TRBV3-1 (or the pseudogene TRBV3-2) and J usage is TRBJ1-1; no definite D call. CDR3 length: 12 amino acids. Germline V gene lookup returns CDR1 LGHDT and CDR2 YNNKEL (reference sequence). V dropped 3 bases and J dropped 0 bases, with 2 bases sitting between them. The CDR3 sequence: CASSHLNTEAFF. In DNA form, the CDR3 reads TGTGCCAGCAGCCACTTGAACACTGAAGCTTTCTTT.

This chain links TRBV11-3 with TRBJ2-3; 7 bases fit TRBD2. The J segment lost 2 bases and the V segment lost 1 base, leaving 6 bases of the junction unmatched. CDR3 size: 16 residues. Germline V lookup: CDR1 SGHNT, CDR2 YENEEA. CDR3 region: CASSLAGGGLTDTQYF. The CDR3 nucleotides are TGTGCCAGCAGCTTAGCAGGCGGGGGACTCACAGATACGCAGTATTTT.

This clone was counted a single time. The chain employs TRBV15 and TRBJ1-3; 7 bases are a match to TRBD1. V was pared by 2 bases and J by 4 bases, with 11 bases of the junction left unmatched. CDR1 and CDR2 (germline): LNHNV, YYDKDF (reference sequence). CDR3 length equals 17 residues. DNA for the CDR3: TGTGCCACCAGCAGACCCGGGGGACAGCTCCCCGGAAACACCATATATTTT. It codes for CATSRPGGQLPGNTIYF. The whole variable domain, remainder taken from reference TRBV15 and TRBJ1-3, is DAMVIQNPRYQVTQFGKPVTLSCSQTLNHNVMYWYQQKSSQAPKLLFHYYDKDFNNEADTPDNFQSRRPNTSFCFLDIRSPGLGDTAMYLCATSRPGGQLPGNTIYFGEGSWLTVV.

Concerning this clone itself: Within the sample, other DNA sequences also encode this same CDR3. The genes are TRBV18 and TRBJ1-1; 8 nucleotides line up with TRBD1. CDR3 length: 13 residues. After removal of 3 bases from V and 3 bases from J, the junction contained 0 bases not matched to a gene. Looked up from germline, CDR1 is KGHSH and CDR2 is LQKENI. The DNA for the CDR3 is TGTGCCAGCTCACCGGGACAGGACACTGAAGCTTTCTTT. This gives the protein CASSPGQDTEAFF.

The V gene is TRBV5-3, the J gene TRBJ2-1, with 9 positions matching TRBD2. TRBV5-3 belongs to the ORF category, with a function that is uncertain. Trimming removed 8 bases from V and 3 bases from J; junction bases left unmatched: 6. This CDR3 comprises 14 residues. Written as DNA, the CDR3 is TGTGCCAGGGCGGGGACTAGCTTCTACAATGAGCAGTTCTTC. Residues: CARAGTSFYNEQFF.

The rearrangement joins TRBV19 to TRBJ2-2, with D possibly TRBD1 on 5 matching bases. Germline values: CDR1 LNHDA, CDR2 SQIVND (reference sequence). The CDR3 totals 14 residues. V was cut by 7 bases and J by 0 bases, with 9 bases left in between. In DNA form, the CDR3 reads TGTGCCAGTAATAGACAGCCGAACACCGGGGAGCTGTTTTTT. Amino acids: CASNRQPNTGELFF.

This clone appeared a few times. The genes are TRBV7-6 and TRBJ2-7; the match to TRBD1 covers 8 bases. Germline loops: CDR1 SGHVS, CDR2 FNYEAQ. This CDR3 is built from 16 residues. V lost 1 base to trimming and J lost 5 bases; unmatched junction nucleotides: 10. CDR3 sequence (DNA): TGTGCCAGCAGCTTAGGATCCGCCAGGGGGCGGGACGAGCAGTACTTC. It is translated as CASSLGSARGRDEQYF.

The chain employs TRBV27 and TRBJ1-4, with D possibly matching TRBD1 (5 bases). CDR1 and CDR2 (germline): MNHEY, SMNVEV (reference sequence). V lost 4 bases, J lost 8 bases, and 11 bases lay in between. The CDR3 covers 13 residues. The CDR3 sequence: CASSSWGEEKLFF. In nucleotides, the CDR3 is TGTGCCAGCAGTTCGTGGGGGGAGGAAAAACTGTTTTTT.

V gene TRBV11-3 combines with J gene TRBJ2-2; maybe TRBD1 (6 bases). The V end was cut by 6 bases, the J end by 2 bases, with 13 bases between. Germline CDR1 reads SGHNT; CDR2 reads YENEEA. The CDR3 runs to 15 residues. CDR3 sequence: CASSYRQANTGELFF. The DNA for the CDR3 is TGTGCCAGCAGTTATCGACAGGCTAACACCGGGGAGCTGTTTTTT.

The chain joins TRBV2 to TRBJ2-3, with D possibly being TRBD1 (5 bases). Per the germline V gene, CDR1 is SNHLY and CDR2 is FYNNEI. There are 14 residues in the CDR3. The ends were cut back, 8 bases at V and 1 base at J, with 13 bases in the middle. CDR3 bases: TGTGCCAGCCGCCGTGACAGCGGCACAGATACGCAGTATTTT. Residues: CASRRDSGTDTQYF.

The chain recombines TRBV6-5 with TRBJ1-2, with D perhaps TRBD1 (6 bases). The CDR3 length is 13 residues. Germline CDR1 is MNHEY and CDR2 is SVGAGI. The ends were cut back, 2 bases at V and 8 bases at J, with 12 bases in the middle. In DNA, the CDR3 is TGTGCCAGCAGTTACAATAGGGGGGGAGGCTACACCTTC. Its translation: CASSYNRGGGYTF.

This chain joins TRBV5-5 and TRBJ2-7, with a possible D match to TRBD1 (5 bases). This CDR3 is built from 15 residues. Trimming pared 3 bases from V and 0 bases from J, leaving 13 bases between. Germline loops: CDR1 SGHKS, CDR2 YYEKEE (reference sequence). Here the CDR3 DNA reads TGTGCCAGCAGCTCCCAGGGTTGGGGCTCCTACGAGCAGTACTTC. Protein product: CASSSQGWGSYEQYF.

The chain employs TRBV29-1 and TRBJ2-7; the D gene is possibly TRBD1 (6 bases). Between the trimmed V and J ends, which lost 5 bases and 3 bases, there was a span of 11 bases. In germline, CDR1 is SQVTM, CDR2 ANQGSEA. This CDR3 region has 12 residues. The CDR3 DNA is TGCAGCGTTCGACAGGATAGCTACGAGCAGTACTTC. Amino acid sequence: CSVRQDSYEQYF.

The chain recombines TRBV9 with TRBJ1-1, with 8 bases aligning to TRBD1. There are 15 residues in the CDR3. Looked up from germline, CDR1 is SGDLS and CDR2 is YYNGEE. The trim removed 0 bases at V and 6 bases at J, leaving 7 bases unmatched. The CDR3 bases are TGTGCCAGCAGCGTAGAACAGGGGGGAGTCGCTGAAGCTTTCTTT. Its translation is CASSVEQGGVAEAFF.

The chain links TRBV5-4 to TRBJ2-1; weak D call: TRBD2 (7 bases). The CDR3 is 16 residues long. V was pared by 0 bases and J by 8 bases, with 18 bases between. Germline lookup yields CDR1 SGHNT and CDR2 YYREEE (reference sequence). CDR3 coding DNA: TGTGCCAGCAGCTTGGCCGGGGGCGGGGGCCTCTATGAGCAGTTCTTC. It is translated as CASSLAGGGGLYEQFF. The full variable domain, completed using reference TRBV5-4 and TRBJ2-1, is ETGVTQSPTHLIKTRGQQVTLRCSSQSGHNTVSWYQQALGQGPQFIFQYYREEENGRGNFPPRFSGLQFPNYSSELNVNALELDDSALYLCASSLAGGGGLYEQFFGPGTRLTVL.

This rearrangement joins TRBV7-9 to TRBJ1-2; the match to TRBD1 covers 9 bases. The J segment lost 4 bases and the V segment lost 6 bases, leaving 9 bases of the junction unmatched. There are 15 residues in the CDR3. Germline V lookup: CDR1 SEHNR, CDR2 FQNEAQ (reference sequence). This chain's CDR3 is CASRYTGGSLYGYTF. In nucleotides, the CDR3 is TGTGCCAGCAGATATACAGGGGGCTCCCTCTATGGCTACACCTTC.

The V and J genes are TRBV5-1 and TRBJ2-7; TRBD2 aligns across 7 bases. CDR1 is SGHRS and CDR2 is YFSETQ in the germline V gene. V lost 0 bases, J lost 6 bases, and 6 bases stayed unmatched. CDR3 length: 14 amino acids. CDR3 bases: TGCGCCAGCAGCTTGGCTCCGGGGGGTGGCGAGCAGTACTTC. Protein product: CASSLAPGGGEQYF. Based on the CDR3 plus reference TRBV5-1 and TRBJ2-7, the full variable domain is KAGVTQTPRYLIKTRGQQVTLSCSPISGHRSVSWYQQTPGQGLQFLFEYFSETQRNKGNFPGRFSGRQFSNSRSEMNVSTLELGDSALYLCASSLAPGGGEQYFGPGTRLTVT.